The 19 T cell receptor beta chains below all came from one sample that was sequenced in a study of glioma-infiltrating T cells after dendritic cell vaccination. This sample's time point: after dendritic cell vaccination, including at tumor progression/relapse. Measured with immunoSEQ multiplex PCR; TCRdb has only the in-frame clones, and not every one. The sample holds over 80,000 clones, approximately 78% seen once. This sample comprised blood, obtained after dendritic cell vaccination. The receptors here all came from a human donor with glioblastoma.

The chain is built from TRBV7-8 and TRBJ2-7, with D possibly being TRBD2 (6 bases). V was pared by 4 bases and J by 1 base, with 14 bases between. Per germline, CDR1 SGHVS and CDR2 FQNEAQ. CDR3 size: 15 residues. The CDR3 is CASSSHGGTSYEQYV. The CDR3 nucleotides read TGTGCCAGCAGCTCCCACGGCGGGACGTCCTACGAGCAGTACGTC.

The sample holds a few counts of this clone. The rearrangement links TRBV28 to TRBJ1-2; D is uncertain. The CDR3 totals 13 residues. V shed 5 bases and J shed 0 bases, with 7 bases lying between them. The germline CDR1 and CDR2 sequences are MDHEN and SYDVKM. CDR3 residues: CASSLEPNYGYTF. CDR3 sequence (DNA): TGTGCCAGCAGTCTCGAGCCTAACTATGGCTACACCTTC.

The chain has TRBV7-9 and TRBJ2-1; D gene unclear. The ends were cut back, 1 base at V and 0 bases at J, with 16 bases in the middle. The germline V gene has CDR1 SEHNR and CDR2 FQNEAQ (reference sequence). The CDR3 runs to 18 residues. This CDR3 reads CASSLDFVLSSSYNEQFF. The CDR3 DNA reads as TGTGCCAGCAGCTTAGATTTTGTTCTCTCGAGCTCCTACAATGAGCAGTTCTTC.

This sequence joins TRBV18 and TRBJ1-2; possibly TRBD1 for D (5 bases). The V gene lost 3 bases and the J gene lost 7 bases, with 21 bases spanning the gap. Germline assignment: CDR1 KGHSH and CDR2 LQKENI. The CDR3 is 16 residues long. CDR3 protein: CASSPQVGGEKVGYTF. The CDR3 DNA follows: TGTGCCAGCTCACCGCAGGTTGGAGGGGAAAAAGTTGGCTACACCTTC.

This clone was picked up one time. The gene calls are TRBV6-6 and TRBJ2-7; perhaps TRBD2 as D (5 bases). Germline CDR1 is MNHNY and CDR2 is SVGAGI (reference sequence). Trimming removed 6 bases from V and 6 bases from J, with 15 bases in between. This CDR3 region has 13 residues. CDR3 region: CASSLPGLGEQYF. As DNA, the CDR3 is TGTGCCAGCAGCCTACCAGGACTGGGCGAGCAGTACTTC.

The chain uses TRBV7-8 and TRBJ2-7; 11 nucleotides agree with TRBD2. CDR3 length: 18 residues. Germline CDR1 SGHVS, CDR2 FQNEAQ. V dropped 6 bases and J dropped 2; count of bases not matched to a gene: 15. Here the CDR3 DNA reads TGTGCCAGCAGTCTAAACCCCATTTCGACTAGCGGGGCCTACGAGCAGTACGTC. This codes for CASSLNPISTSGAYEQYV.

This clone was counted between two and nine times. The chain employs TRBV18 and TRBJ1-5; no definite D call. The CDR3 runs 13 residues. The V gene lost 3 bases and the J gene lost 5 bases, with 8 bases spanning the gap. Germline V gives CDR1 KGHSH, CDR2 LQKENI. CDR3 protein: CASSPQADQPQHF. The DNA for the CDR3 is TGTGCCAGCTCACCCCAGGCCGATCAGCCCCAGCATTTT.

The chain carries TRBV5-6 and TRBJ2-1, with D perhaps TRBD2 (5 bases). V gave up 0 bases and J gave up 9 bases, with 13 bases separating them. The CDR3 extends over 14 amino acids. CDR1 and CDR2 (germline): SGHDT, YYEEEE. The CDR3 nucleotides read TGTGCCAGCAGCTTGGTAGCCTTAGCGCTTGAGCAGTTCTTC. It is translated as CASSLVALALEQFF.

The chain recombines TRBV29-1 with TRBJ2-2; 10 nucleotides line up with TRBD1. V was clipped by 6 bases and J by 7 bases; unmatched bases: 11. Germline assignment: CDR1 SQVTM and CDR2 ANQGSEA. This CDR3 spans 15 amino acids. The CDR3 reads CSVATGGGYGGELFF. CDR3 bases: TGCAGCGTAGCGACAGGGGGCGGTTATGGCGGGGAGCTGTTTTTT.

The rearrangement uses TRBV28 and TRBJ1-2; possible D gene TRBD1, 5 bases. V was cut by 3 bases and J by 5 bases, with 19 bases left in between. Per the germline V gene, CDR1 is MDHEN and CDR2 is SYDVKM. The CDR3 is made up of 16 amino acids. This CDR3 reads CASSFTRATAAYGYTF. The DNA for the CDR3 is TGTGCCAGCAGTTTTACCCGCGCGACAGCTGCTTATGGCTACACCTTC.

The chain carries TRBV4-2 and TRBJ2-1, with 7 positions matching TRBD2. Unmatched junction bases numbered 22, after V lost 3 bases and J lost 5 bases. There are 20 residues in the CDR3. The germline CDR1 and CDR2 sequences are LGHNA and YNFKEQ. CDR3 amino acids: CASSHLGLNKAGIIHNEQFF. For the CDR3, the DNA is TGTGCCAGCAGCCACTTAGGACTTAATAAAGCGGGGATTATCCACAATGAGCAGTTCTTC.

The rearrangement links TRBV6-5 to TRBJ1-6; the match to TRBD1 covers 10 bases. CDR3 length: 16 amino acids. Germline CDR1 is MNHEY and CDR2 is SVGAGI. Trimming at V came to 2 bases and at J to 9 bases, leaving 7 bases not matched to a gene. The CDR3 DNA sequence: TGTGCCAGCAGTTACCAGACAGGGGGCTCTTCTTCACCCCTCCACTTT. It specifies CASSYQTGGSSSPLHF.

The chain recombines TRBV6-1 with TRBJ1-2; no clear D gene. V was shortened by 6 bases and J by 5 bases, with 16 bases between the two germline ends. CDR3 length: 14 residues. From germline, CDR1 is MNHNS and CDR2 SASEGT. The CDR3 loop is CASRTSASGYGYTF. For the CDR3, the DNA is TGTGCCAGCAGGACCTCGGCTTCGGGTTATGGCTACACCTTC.

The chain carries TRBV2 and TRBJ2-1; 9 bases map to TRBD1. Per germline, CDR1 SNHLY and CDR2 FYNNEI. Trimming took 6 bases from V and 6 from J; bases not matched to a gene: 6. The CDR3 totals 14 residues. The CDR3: CASRPGQGINEQFF. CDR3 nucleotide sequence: TGTGCCAGCAGACCTGGACAGGGGATCAATGAGCAGTTCTTC.

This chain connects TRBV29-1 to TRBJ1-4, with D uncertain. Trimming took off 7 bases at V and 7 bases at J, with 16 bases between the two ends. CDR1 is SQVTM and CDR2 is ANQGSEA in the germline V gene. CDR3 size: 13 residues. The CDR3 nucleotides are TGCAGCGCCCGTCACCCAGGAGGTGAAAAACTGTTTTTT. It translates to CSARHPGGEKLFF.

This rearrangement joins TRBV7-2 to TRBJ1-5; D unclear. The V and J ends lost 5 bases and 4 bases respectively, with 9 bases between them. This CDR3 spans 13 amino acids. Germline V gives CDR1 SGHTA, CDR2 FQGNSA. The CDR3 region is CASSGYRNQPQHF. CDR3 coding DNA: TGTGCCAGCAGCGGCTACAGAAATCAGCCCCAGCATTTT.

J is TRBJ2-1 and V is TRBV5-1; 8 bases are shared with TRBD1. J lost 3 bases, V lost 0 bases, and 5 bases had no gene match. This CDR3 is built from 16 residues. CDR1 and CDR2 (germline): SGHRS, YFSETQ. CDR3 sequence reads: CASSLAPGQDYNEQFF. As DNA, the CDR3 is TGCGCCAGCAGCTTGGCCCCGGGACAGGACTACAATGAGCAGTTCTTC. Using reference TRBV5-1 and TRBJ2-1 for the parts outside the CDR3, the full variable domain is KAGVTQTPRYLIKTRGQQVTLSCSPISGHRSVSWYQQTPGQGLQFLFEYFSETQRNKGNFPGRFSGRQFSNSRSEMNVSTLELGDSALYLCASSLAPGQDYNEQFFGPGTRLTVL.

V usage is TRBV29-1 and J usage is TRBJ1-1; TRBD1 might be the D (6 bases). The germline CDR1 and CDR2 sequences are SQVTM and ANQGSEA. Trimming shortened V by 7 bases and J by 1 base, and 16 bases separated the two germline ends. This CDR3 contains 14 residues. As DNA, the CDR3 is TGCAGCGCGAAGGGGGTTCGAGAGAACACTGAAGCTTTCTTT. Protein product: CSAKGVRENTEAFF.

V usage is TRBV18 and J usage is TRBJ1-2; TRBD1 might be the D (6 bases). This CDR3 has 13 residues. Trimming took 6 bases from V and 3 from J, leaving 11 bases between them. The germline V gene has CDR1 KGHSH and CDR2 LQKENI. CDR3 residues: CASSPTGDYGYTF. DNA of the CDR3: TGTGCCAGCTCTCCGACAGGTGACTATGGCTACACCTTC.